This TCR beta chain was sequenced in a study of blood T cell repertoires in COVID-19 (dated by TCRdb to about 2020). At the level of the whole study: Samples from collaborators originated in the United States, Italy and Spain and spanned both the acute and convalescent phases of COVID-19. The material from the prospective study consisted of cDNA or gDNA derived from T cells, B-cell-depleted T cells, or PBMCs. Subjects who had been exposed to COVID-19, were actively infected with it, or had recovered from it provided the deeply sampled blood TCRbeta repertoires that made up the dataset. The repertoires were released in a freely available public database meant as a resource for research on the immune response to SARS-CoV-2. Samples came from the ongoing ImmuneRACE study (first 160 participants) plus 1,254 subjects from 6 global collaborators. A de-identified subject ID, COVID-19 status, age in years and sex were almost always included in the sample metadata. Where HLA class I and class II types were available, the types were taken from metadata supplied by the sample provider, not from assay-based typing.

TCRbeta CDR3 regions were amplified from genomic DNA using the immunoSEQ Assay, a bias-controlled multiplex PCR. Turning to the authors' computational methods: Within the assay, amplification of reference gene primers was used to estimate how many nucleated cells each sample contained. To quantify the absolute abundance of each unique TCRbeta CDR3 rearrangement, sequence reads were collapsed and filtered. For each sample, productive Simpson clonality was calculated as the square root of Simpson's diversity index across productive rearrangements. TCRdb holds this immuneACCESS table with in-frame rearrangements only. Some clones are missing; in checked studies, unresolved V genes explain under half, and the rest has no known cause. The D gene and trimming were derived from the DNA, and the V and J assignments and clone size from that table. Within this sample are 160,000 or so clones, with roughly 93% of them counted one time only. Of the sample, around 2.1% is held by the ten largest clones.

The collaborating institutions used their own protocols to collect whole blood in K2EDTA tubes. For TCRbeta analysis, collaborators shipped samples in one of three forms: frozen whole blood, isolated PBMCs, or DNA extracted from either of those sample types. What the work shows at the level of the full study, not this receptor alone: Clinical and demographic metadata were provided uncurated, with the amount varying by source and participant.

As to this clone: Its antigen is still unknown. Base qualities were left out, and no much larger clone turns up one base away.

This clonotype was sampled from a man younger than 30 with acute or convalescent COVID-19. The sequencing sample was made of peripheral blood.

The sequenced DNA is TGTGCCACCAGCAGGGGCGAGACCCGCTGGTCAGGGACCCAGTACTTC. Translated, it reads CATSRGETRWSGTQYF. This chain is built from TRBV15 and TRBJ2-5; the D gene cannot be resolved reliably. Counted from cysteine to phenylalanine, this CDR3 has 16 amino acids. Only the CDR3 DNA stays, 48 bases, in frame from base 1. Trimming costs V 3 bases and J 7 bases, and their ends lie 21 bases apart. According to the germline V gene (reference sequence), CDR1 reads LNHNV and CDR2 reads YYDKDF.